These T cell receptor beta chains were read from a single sample in a study of T cell clonotyping in hematopoietic cell transplantation. The method was immunoSEQ multiplex PCR; TCRdb's version includes in-frame clones alone and lacks a portion of them. Among fewer than 80,000 clones listed, about 94% were seen once. The sample comprised peripheral blood mononuclear cells. Every receptor here comes from a man aged 50-59 years in good health. Some clones in this sample may be carry-over from other donors' samples. The CDR3 runs from the conserved cysteine through the conserved F or W. A D gene is named only where the DNA matches it firmly. Expanded clones get a size class; other rows say once, few or many, or leave the size out.

NA	TRBV4-1	NA	TRBJ1-1	TGCGCCAGCAGCCAAGAGGGCAGGGGTTTTGAAGCTTTCTTT	CASSQEGRGFEAFF
once	TRBV5-4	TRBD1	TRBJ1-4	TGTGCCAGCAGCCGAACTGTGACAGGGGGTCGTGAAAAACTGTTTTTT	CASSRTVTGGREKLFF
NA	TRBV5-1	TRBD1	TRBJ1-2	TGCGCCAGCAGCTCGGGGCTCAGGGACAGGGGAAGCTGGGGCTACACCTTC	CASSSGLRDRGSWGYTF
NA	TRBV6-5	NA	TRBJ2-7	TGTGCCAGCAGTTACTCGGAGCTATGGGAGCAGTACTTC	CASSYSELWEQYF
NA	TRBV27	NA	TRBJ1-6	TGTGCCAGCAGACTCCGGGACAAAAGCAATTCACCCCTCCACTTT	CASRLRDKSNSPLHF
NA	TRBV6-1	NA	TRBJ1-6	TGTGCCAGCAGTCAGAAAACCCATAATTCACCCCTCCACTTT	CASSQKTHNSPLHF
NA	TRBV18	NA	TRBJ1-1	TGTGCCAGCTCACAATTCCCTCAAGCTTTCTTT	CASSQFPQAFF
NA	TRBV7-3	NA	TRBJ2-1	TGTGCCAGCAGCTTCACAGGAGGCTACAATGAGCAGTTCTTC	CASSFTGGYNEQFF
NA	TRBV19	NA	TRBJ1-1	TGTGCCAGTACCTCGCCCCGGCGGGCTAGCACTGAAGCTTTCTTT	CASTSPRRASTEAFF
few	TRBV10-2	NA	TRBJ2-2	TGCGCCAGCAGTCCCTGGGACTTGTGGGGAACGAACACCGGGGAGCTGTTTTTT	CASSPWDLWGTNTGELFF
NA	TRBV6-1	NA	TRBJ1-2	TGTGCCAGCAGTGAAGACGGGGGCGCATCTAGTGGCTACACCTTC	CASSEDGGASSGYTF
NA	TRBV6-5	NA	TRBJ2-2	TGTGCCAGCAGTTACTCGGGCGGGGGCCGACCCGGGGAGCTGTTTTTT	CASSYSGGGRPGELFF
NA	TRBV25-1	NA	TRBJ1-1	TGTGCCAGCAGTGCCAGGATATTTTCAGGGCCCACTGAAGCTTTCTTT	CASSARIFSGPTEAFF
NA	TRBV28	NA	TRBJ2-7	TGTGCCAGCACCGGAGGGGTGAGCTACGAGCAGTACTTC	CASTGGVSYEQYF
NA	TRBV7-3	NA	TRBJ2-1	TGTGCCAGCAGCTTAACGAGGGACGGCAATGAGCAGTTCTTC	CASSLTRDGNEQFF
NA	TRBV9	NA	TRBJ2-1	TGTGCCAGCAGCGCGTTAAATGAGCAGTTCTTC	CASSALNEQFF
NA	TRBV9	TRBD1	TRBJ1-2	TGTGCCAGCAGCCCACGGACAGGGGTGACGGCGGGCTACACCTTC	CASSPRTGVTAGYTF
NA	TRBV11-2	NA	TRBJ1-1	TGTGCCAGCAGCTTAGCTTTCCGGGGTCGCACTGAAGCTTTCTTT	CASSLAFRGRTEAFF
NA	TRBV7-2	TRBD1	TRBJ1-1	TGTGCCAGCAGCTTACTCCCAGGGGGGATGAACACTGAAGCTTTCTTT	CASSLLPGGMNTEAFF
NA	TRBV6-5	NA	TRBJ2-7	TGTGCCAGCAGTTACTCCGCGGGGCTCTCCTACGAGCAGTACTTC	CASSYSAGLSYEQYF
NA	TRBV28	TRBD1	TRBJ2-7	TGTGCCAGCAGCTTCCAGGGGGCGCGGTCCTACGAGCAGTACTTC	CASSFQGARSYEQYF
NA	TRBV30	NA	TRBJ1-2	TGTGCCTGGAGTGGCACTCCGACCACGGGGGGCTACACCTTC	CAWSGTPTTGGYTF
NA	TRBV5-1	TRBD2	TRBJ2-1	TGCGCCAGCAGCCCCGGACTAGCGGGGGGCGAGCAGTTCTTC	CASSPGLAGGEQFF
NA	TRBV27	TRBD2	TRBJ2-2	TGTGCCAGCAGTTTATATGGGACTAGTAATCCCGGGGAGCTGTTTTTT	CASSLYGTSNPGELFF
NA	TRBV7-9	NA	TRBJ2-1	TGTGCCAGCAGCTCTATCCGGGACTGGGGATTGGCCTACAATGAGCAGTTCTTC	CASSSIRDWGLAYNEQFF
once	TRBV5-4	NA	TRBJ2-5	TGTGCCAGCAGCTTGGAGAGACACCCCCAAGAGACCCAGTACTTC	CASSLERHPQETQYF
NA	TRBV5-1	NA	TRBJ1-1	TGCGCCAGCAGCTTAATTTCCGCGGGTTCAAACACTGAAGCTTTCTTT	CASSLISAGSNTEAFF
NA	TRBV28	TRBD1	TRBJ2-2	TGTGCCAGCAGTCCCCTACCCGGGACAGGGGCCGGGGAGCTGTTTTTT	CASSPLPGTGAGELFF
NA	TRBV5-1	NA	TRBJ2-5	TGCGCCAGCGGGTCGTTGGGAATCCAAGAGACCCAGTACTTC	CASGSLGIQETQYF
NA	TRBV6-6	TRBD1	TRBJ2-5	TGTGCCAGCAGGCGGACAGGACAAGAGACCCAGTACTTC	CASRRTGQETQYF
NA	TRBV11-3	NA	TRBJ2-7	TGTGCCAGCAGCTTGGGGCAGGGTCGGGAGCAGTACTTC	CASSLGQGREQYF
NA	TRBV7-2	NA	TRBJ2-7	TGTGCCAGCAGCCCGCCTGCGGGGGCGGCCTACGAGCAGTACTTC	CASSPPAGAAYEQYF
NA	TRBV28	TRBD2	TRBJ2-7	TGTGCCAGCAGTTTACGGGGGGACCTCCCCTACGAGCAGTACTTC	CASSLRGDLPYEQYF
NA	TRBV18	NA	TRBJ2-7	TGTGCCAGCTCAGGGGTTAGCCCGACTCAGGGAGAGCAGTACTTC	CASSGVSPTQGEQYF
few	TRBV19	TRBD2	TRBJ2-1	TGTGCCAGTAGCCAGACTAGCGGGGATTACAATGAGCAGTTCTTC	CASSQTSGDYNEQFF
NA	TRBV27	NA	TRBJ1-4	TGTGCCAGCAGTCCCCTCCAAGGAAAACTGTTTTTT	CASSPLQGKLFF
once	TRBV6-5	NA	TRBJ1-3	TGTGCCAGCAGTTACTCGAGAGGGTCAGAAAACACCATATATTTT	CASSYSRGSENTIYF
NA	TRBV6-1	NA	TRBJ1-2	TGTGCCAGCAGTGAAGCGGTAAGGGGCGGCTATGGCTACACCTTC	CASSEAVRGGYGYTF
NA	TRBV5-1	TRBD2	TRBJ2-1	TGCGCCAGCAGCCGCGGGACTAGAACTAACAATGAGCAGTTCTTC	CASSRGTRTNNEQFF
once	TRBV5-1	TRBD1	TRBJ2-7	TGCGCCAGCAGCTCGAGTCAACCGGGACAGGACTACGAGCAGTACTTC	CASSSSQPGQDYEQYF
NA	TRBV30	NA	TRBJ1-6	TGTGCCTTACAGGCCCCGAGTAATTCACCCCTCCACTTT	CALQAPSNSPLHF
NA	TRBV13	NA	TRBJ2-7	TGTGCCAGCAGCGCACAGACCGGGGAGCAGTACTTC	CASSAQTGEQYF
NA	TRBV5-1	NA	TRBJ1-2	TGCGCCAGCAGCGGCGGGATGAACTATGGCTACACCTTC	CASSGGMNYGYTF
NA	TRBV25-1	NA	TRBJ2-7	TGTGCCAGCAGTCCAGCGGGTTCCTCCTACGAGCAGTACTTC	CASSPAGSSYEQYF
NA	TRBV5-4	TRBD1	TRBJ2-7	TGTGCCAGCAGCTTAGACAGGGTTTACGAGCAGTACTTC	CASSLDRVYEQYF
NA	TRBV25-1	NA	TRBJ2-2	TGTGCCAGCAGTGAATTAGGCGGGGAGCTGTTTTTT	CASSELGGELFF
NA	TRBV4-1	NA	TRBJ1-3	TGCGCCAGCAGCCAGTTTCGACGCTCCCAATCTGGAAACACCATATATTTT	CASSQFRRSQSGNTIYF
NA	TRBV5-4	TRBD2	TRBJ2-7	TGTGCCAGCAGCTTGGTAGCGGGGAGCTACGAGCAGTACTTC	CASSLVAGSYEQYF
NA	TRBV28	NA	TRBJ1-4	TGTGCCAGCGCACTTCCTCATGAAAAACTGTTTTTT	CASALPHEKLFF
NA	TRBV19	NA	TRBJ1-1	TGTGCCAGTAGTGAGTATCGGGACCCCTTCATAATGAACACTGAAGCTTTCTTT	CASSEYRDPFIMNTEAFF
NA	TRBV4-1	TRBD2	TRBJ2-5	TGCGCCAGCAGCGGACTAGCTCTCCAAGAGACCCAGTACTTC	CASSGLALQETQYF
NA	TRBV6-5	NA	TRBJ1-5	TGTGCCAGCAGTTACACCACAAAGGTCCGCAATCAGCCCCAGCATTTT	CASSYTTKVRNQPQHF
NA	TRBV29-1	TRBD1	TRBJ1-5	TGCAGCGTGTCGGGACAGGGCAATCAGCCCCAGCATTTT	CSVSGQGNQPQHF